This TCR beta chain was identified in a study of graft-versus-host responses after intestinal transplantation. Study context: Those transplanted obtained multivisceral, liver-intestinal, or isolated intestinal grafts. Study findings and constraints: Circulating GvH clones peaking coincided with falling HvG clones soon after transplant. Recipient bone marrow held GvH clones, some seen earlier in ileum or blood.

The table came from immunoSEQ multiplex PCR; TCRdb's copy has only in-frame clones and leaves some out. The sample includes 85,000 to 100,000 clones, 90% to 95% of them seen just once. CDR3 length equals 16 residues. V was pared by 4 bases and J by 6 bases, with 13 bases of the junction left unmatched. Germline V gene data show CDR1 as SGDLS and CDR2 as YYNGEE. As for this clone: Its antigen is not identified.

The TCR originated in a human donor who received an intestinal transplant. This chain connects TRBV9 to TRBJ2-1; 7 bases match TRBD2. The sequences come from unstimulated CD8+ T cells sorted from spleen or lymph node cells, collected before intestinal transplant. The CDR3 DNA follows: TGTGCCAGCAGCATCAGCGGGGCGCAACCCCTCAATGAGCAGTTCTTC. Translated, it gives CASSISGAQPLNEQFF. Full variable domain (rest looked up from reference TRBV9 and TRBJ2-1): DSGVTQTPKHLITATGQRVTLRCSPRSGDLSVYWYQQSLDQGLQFLIQYYNGEERAKGNILERFSAQQFPDLHSELNLSSLELGDSALYFCASSISGAQPLNEQFFGPGTRLTVL.